The present entry profiles one T cell receptor (beta chain) with its context. Antigen specificity is unknown. Patients were ruled out by autoimmune disease history or systemic immunosuppression. After removal of 6 bases from V and 5 bases from J, the junction contained 14 bases not matched to a gene. Per germline, CDR1 MNHEY and CDR2 SMNVEV (reference sequence). The CDR3 is 16 amino acids. This record comes from a study of OX40 agonist ivuxolimab in advanced cancers. Study-level findings and limits: Blood T cells, both CD4+ and CD8+, expanded clonally by week 6 at 0.1 to 3.0 mg/kg. Some nonresponders likewise displayed low normalized T-cell clonal expansion. The specificity for antigen of the expanded peripheral T cells was not determined.

Assay: immunoSEQ multiplex PCR; the TCRdb copy retains only in-frame clones and omits some. The repertoire consists of tens of thousands of clones, with 84% occurring once and the leading ten covering approximately 1.7%. This clonotype was sampled from an adult with an advanced solid tumor such as melanoma, head and neck, liver or kidney cancer. Source: CD4+ or CD8+ T cells sorted from blood, taken in a trial of the OX40 agonist ivuxolimab. This chain joins TRBV27 and TRBJ2-3, with TRBD1 identical over 7 bases. The CDR3 nucleotides are TGTGCCAGCAGGGCCGTACAGGGGTCCCCTGGAGATACGCAGTATTTT. Translated, it gives CASRAVQGSPGDTQYF.